The sequence of this T cell receptor (beta chain) was determined in a study of T cells in Graves' hyperthyroidism and ophthalmopathy. Notes on the study in general: Most expanded thyroid clonotypes above 0.001 recurred in blood. Ophthalmopathy was told apart from stable hyperthyroidism by a 13 V-J model.

Amplification of TCR beta CDR3 regions was performed using RNA transcripts as template. The HTBI set primed first-round TCR CDR3 RT-PCR. MiXCR was run by TCRdb on the multiplex PCR reads, yielding one entry per CDR3 protein. Here the sample spans around 490,000 distinct CDR3 sequences, about 20% being singletons. Trimming left V 2 bases short and J 2 bases short, with 11 bases between. The CDR3 length is 15 residues. Germline V gene lookup returns CDR1 MNHEY and CDR2 SVGAGI. Concerning this clonotype itself: Its cognate antigen is unknown.

Orbital computed tomography, thyroid ultrasound, serum thyroxine and TRAb, and clinical symptoms together informed the diagnoses. The source of this sequence is a man in his forties with Graves' ophthalmopathy. Input material: blood. This rearrangement joins TRBV6-5 to TRBJ2-3, with TRBD2 as a possible D gene (6 bases). The CDR3 sequence is CASSYPRRDTDTQYF. CDR3 DNA sequence: TGTGCCAGCAGTTACCCCCGGAGGGACACAGATACGCAGTATTTT.